This T cell receptor (beta chain) was recovered during a study of blood T cell repertoires in COVID-19. Enrollees, about 18 to 90 years old, lived in approximately 24 US areas. Recovery among Cohort 3 donors was established by two negative PCRs, clearance, or symptom resolution. Measured with immunoSEQ multiplex PCR; TCRdb has only the in-frame clones, and not every one. Among 300,000 to 400,000 clones, over 70% were seen once, and the ten largest hold around 5%. The specimen sequenced was PBMCs or T cells enriched from blood (not recorded which). The source of this sequence is a man aged 30 to 45 who had recovered from COVID-19.

The CDR3 loop is CASSPLGRGENQPQHF. The CDR3 region has the DNA TGTGCCAGCTCACCTCTTGGACGGGGAGAGAATCAGCCCCAGCATTTT. This sequence joins TRBV18 and TRBJ1-5; no reliable D call. Trimming left V 3 bases short and J 4 bases short, with 16 bases between. The CDR3 is made up of 16 amino acids. Germline CDR1 is KGHSH and CDR2 is LQKENI.